These 18 T cell receptor beta chains were all obtained from the same sample, sequenced in a study of blood T cell repertoires in COVID-19. Assay: immunoSEQ multiplex PCR; the TCRdb copy retains only in-frame clones and omits some. The sample yields 150,000 to 200,000 clones, roughly 87% seen once. Sequencing used peripheral blood. These receptors were taken from a man younger than 35 who had recovered from COVID-19.

This chain links TRBV5-4 with TRBJ1-6; unclear D gene. Trimming pared 4 bases from V and 0 bases from J, leaving 14 bases between. The CDR3 loop spans 17 amino acids. Per germline, CDR1 SGHNT and CDR2 YYREEE (reference sequence). The chain's CDR3 is CASSPRGPSSYNSPLHF. CDR3 sequence (DNA): TGTGCCAGCAGCCCTCGAGGGCCGAGCTCCTATAATTCACCCCTCCACTTT.

The table lists this clone with a few counts. The J gene is TRBJ1-5, the V gene TRBV7-8; a possible D gene is TRBD1 (6 bases). Germline V gene lookup returns CDR1 SGHVS and CDR2 FQNEAQ. This CDR3 has 15 amino acids. V was pared by 1 base and J by 7 bases, with 14 bases between. The CDR3 DNA sequence: TGTGCCAGCAGCTTAGAATACAGGGATCAGCAGCCCCAGCATTTT. It is translated as CASSLEYRDQQPQHF. The variable domain in full, completed from reference TRBV7-8 and TRBJ1-5, reads GAGVSQSPRYKVAKRGQDVALRCDPISGHVSLFWYQQALGQGPEFLTYFQNEAQLDKSGLPSDRFFAERPEGSVSTLKIQRTQQEDSAVYLCASSLEYRDQQPQHFGDGTRLSIL.

The chain links TRBV6-2 or TRBV6-3 to TRBJ1-2; D might be TRBD1 (5 bases). Deletions cut 2 bases from V and 5 bases from J, with 12 bases between. CDR3 length: 14 residues. The germline CDR1 and CDR2 sequences are MNHEY and SVGEGT. The chain's CDR3 is CASSYPGGVYGYTF. For the CDR3, the DNA is TGTGCCAGCAGTTACCCTGGAGGGGTTTATGGCTACACCTTC.

In DNA, the CDR3 is TGTGCCAGTAGTATAGATCGCGGGGGGACCGCGGTTGAGCAGTTCTTC. This encodes CASSIDRGGTAVEQFF. V gene TRBV19 combines with J gene TRBJ2-1; TRBD2 aligns across 8 bases. Germline values: CDR1 LNHDA, CDR2 SQIVND (reference sequence). The CDR3 is 16 amino acids. Trimming removed 0 bases from V and 9 bases from J; junction bases left unmatched: 10.

V gene TRBV14 combines with J gene TRBJ1-1, with D hard to call. The CDR3 has 14 amino acids. Germline CDR1 SGHDN, CDR2 FVKESK. Deletions cut 4 bases from V and 6 bases from J, with 15 bases between. The CDR3 reads CASSREFRSAEAFF. The CDR3 coding sequence is TGTGCCAGCAGCCGGGAGTTCCGGAGCGCTGAAGCTTTCTTT.

The chain employs TRBV28 and TRBJ1-2; the match to TRBD1 covers 10 bases. Looked up from germline, CDR1 is MDHEN and CDR2 is SYDVKM. The V and J ends lost 5 bases and 6 bases, in that order; junction bases with no gene match: 12. CDR3 length: 16 residues. The chain's CDR3 is CASSVGTGAPYDGYTF. CDR3 DNA: TGTGCCAGCAGTGTAGGGACAGGGGCCCCTTATGATGGCTACACCTTC.

The rearrangement links TRBV6-5 to TRBJ1-2, with 7 nucleotides matching TRBD1. Losses at the gene ends were 6 bases for V and 1 base for J; bases not matched to a gene: 5. This CDR3 is built from 14 residues. The germline CDR1 and CDR2 sequences are MNHEY and SVGAGI. The CDR3 region has the DNA TGTGCCAGCAGGCGACAGGGACTTAACTATGGCTACACCTTC. It codes for CASRRQGLNYGYTF.

This clone is a singleton in its sample. CDR3 sequence reads: CASSILAGLSYEQYF. The CDR3 coding sequence is TGTGCCAGTAGTATACTGGCGGGGCTCTCCTACGAGCAGTACTTC. V usage is TRBV19 and J usage is TRBJ2-7, with TRBD2 as a possible D gene (6 bases). V lost 2 bases, J lost 0 bases, and 11 bases lay in between. CDR3 length: 15 residues. Germline CDR1 LNHDA, CDR2 SQIVND (reference sequence).

The CDR3 DNA sequence: TGTGCCAGCACCTCTCCCCGGGGGGACTATGGCTACACCTTC. Its protein is CASTSPRGDYGYTF. The rearrangement joins TRBV6-6 to TRBJ1-2, with a weak D call TRBD1 (5 bases). CDR1 MNHNY and CDR2 SVGAGI come from the germline V gene (reference sequence). There are 14 residues in the CDR3. V shed 7 bases and J shed 3 bases, with 15 bases lying between them.

The chain joins TRBV7-2 to TRBJ1-1; D ambiguous. Trimming left V 1 base short and J 4 bases short, with 13 bases between. There are 15 residues in the CDR3. The germline CDR1 and CDR2 sequences are SGHTA and FQGNSA. CDR3 in amino acids: CASSLGLWRVTEAFF. CDR3 sequence (DNA): TGTGCCAGCAGCTTAGGGTTATGGCGGGTCACTGAAGCTTTCTTT.

The V gene is TRBV7-2, the J gene TRBJ1-2, with D maybe TRBD1 (6 bases). V lost 5 bases and J lost 3, with 10 bases in between. CDR1 is SGHTA, CDR2 FQGNSA, per germline. The length of the CDR3 is 13 residues. In nucleotides, the CDR3 is TGTGCCAGCAGCCCGGACAGATACTATGGCTACACCTTC. Protein: CASSPDRYYGYTF.

The rearrangement uses TRBV7-8 and TRBJ2-5, with 11 bases aligning to TRBD2. With V trimmed by 4 bases and J by 5 bases, 12 bases remained unmatched. Germline-derived CDR1 and CDR2 are SGHVS and FQNEAQ. This CDR3 has 17 amino acids. The CDR3 is CASSSLRLSGREETQYF. The CDR3, as DNA: TGTGCCAGCAGCTCATTACGCCTTAGCGGGAGGGAGGAGACCCAGTACTTC.

The genes are TRBV30 and TRBJ2-2; TRBD2 might be the D (6 bases). Deletions cut 4 bases from V and 7 bases from J, with 19 bases between. The CDR3 has 15 amino acids. Looked up from germline, CDR1 is GTSNPN and CDR2 is SVGIG (reference sequence). The CDR3 is CAWTGTGLTGGELFF. CDR3 nucleotide sequence: TGTGCCTGGACGGGGACTGGCCTAACTGGCGGGGAGCTGTTTTTT. The full variable domain, its missing parts supplied by reference TRBV30 and TRBJ2-2, is SQTIHQWPATLVQPVGSPLSLECTVEGTSNPNLYWYRQAAGRGLQLLFYSVGIGQISSEVPQNLSASRPQDRQFILSSKKLLLSDSGFYLCAWTGTGLTGGELFFGEGSRLTVL.

This sequence joins TRBV5-1 and TRBJ2-7, with 9 bases aligning to TRBD2. Losses at the gene ends were 2 bases for V and 5 bases for J; bases not matched to a gene: 2. The V gene's germline CDR1 is SGHRS and CDR2 YFSETQ. This CDR3 contains 13 residues. The DNA for the CDR3 is TGCGCCAGCAGCTTAGGCGGGGGGGACGAGCAGTACTTC. This encodes CASSLGGGDEQYF.

The chain has TRBV18 and TRBJ2-1; 9 nucleotides match TRBD2. The CDR3 has 15 amino acids. Unmatched junction bases numbered 5, after V lost 2 bases and J lost 6 bases. CDR1 is KGHSH and CDR2 is LQKENI in the germline V gene. The CDR3 is CASSPRGLAGNEQFF. CDR3 nucleotide sequence: TGTGCCAGCTCACCAAGGGGACTAGCCGGCAATGAGCAGTTCTTC.

V gene TRBV2 combines with J gene TRBJ1-2, with D possibly TRBD1 on 6 matching bases. V was pared by 5 bases and J by 4 bases, with 20 bases between. The V gene's germline CDR1 is SNHLY and CDR2 FYNNEI. This CDR3 is 16 amino acids long. Here the CDR3 reads CASSPRDKLLIYGYTF. The CDR3 DNA is TGTGCCAGCAGTCCCCGGGACAAGTTGCTTATCTATGGCTACACCTTC.

This clone has a single count. This rearrangement joins TRBV4-3 to TRBJ1-1; D is possibly TRBD1 (5 bases). The CDR3 loop spans 14 amino acids. The germline V gene encodes CDR1 LGHNA and CDR2 YSLEER. V dropped 5 bases and J dropped 5 bases, with 15 bases sitting between them. The CDR3 reads CASSAQGSGTEAFF. The CDR3 nucleotides are TGCGCCAGCAGCGCGCAGGGATCAGGGACTGAAGCTTTCTTT.

The gene calls are TRBV7-3 and TRBJ1-1; D unresolved. Deletions cut 2 bases from V and 7 bases from J, with 11 bases between. CDR3 size: 13 residues. Germline V gene data show CDR1 as SGHTA and CDR2 as FQGTGA. CDR3 sequence (DNA): TGTGCCAGCAGCTTAGCGGCAGAGGGTGAAGCTTTCTTT. Protein: CASSLAAEGEAFF.